The 24 T cell receptor beta chains reported below all come from one sample, sequenced in a study of vaccination effects on CD4 cells after COVID-19. Viral peptide pools were used in the ViraFEST assay to expand antigen-specific CD4+ T cells, and sequencing came afterward. Scientists isolated CD4+ T cells after an approximately 10-day culture period ended. No vaccinee had earlier SARS-CoV-2 infection, and nucleocapsid antibodies were negative. TCRdb's table, derived via immunoSEQ multiplex PCR, lists solely in-frame clones and lacks some. The sample has 65,000 to 90,000 clones; 65% to 80% are singletons. No cognate antigen is known for these TCRs. The sample in question was CD4+ T cells from PBMCs cultured with HCoV-NL63 spike peptides, obtained before COVID-19 vaccination. These receptors were obtained from a human donor who received a COVID-19 vaccine.

This clone was counted only a few times. This chain links TRBV2 with TRBJ1-2; 7 positions match TRBD1. Germline trimming cut 5 bases from V and 2 bases from J; bases unmatched to any gene: 5. This CDR3 is 14 amino acids long. Germline CDR1 and CDR2: SNHLY and FYNNEI. The CDR3 sequence is CASSRQGSNYGYTF. The CDR3 DNA reads TGTGCCAGCAGTCGACAGGGTTCGAACTATGGCTACACCTTC.

This clone was counted a few times. CDR3 bases: TGTGCCAGCAGCAGCTCGGTTCTGTATAATTCACCCCTCCACTTT. Translating gives CASSSSVLYNSPLHF. V and J are TRBV21-1 and TRBJ1-6. TRBV21-1 corresponds to a pseudogene. The CDR3 spans 15 residues.

This chain joins TRBV19 and TRBJ1-1; D is perhaps TRBD1 (6 bases). CDR1 LNHDA and CDR2 SQIVND come from the germline V gene (reference sequence). Trimming shortened V by 5 bases and J by 1 base, and 20 bases separated the two germline ends. This CDR3 has 17 amino acids. In DNA form, the CDR3 reads TGTGCCAGTAGTCACAGGGCGGCTAGTCGAGCGAACACTGAAGCTTTCTTT. Its protein product is CASSHRAASRANTEAFF.

The V call is TRBV24-1, the J call TRBJ1-5; 9 bases match TRBD1. The V and J ends lost 5 bases and 4 bases, in that order; junction bases with no gene match: 8. The CDR3 runs to 16 residues. Germline lookup yields CDR1 KGHDR and CDR2 SFDVKD. The CDR3 nucleotides read TGTGCCACCAGTGGTACCGGGACAGGGACAAATCAGCCCCAGCATTTT. Protein product: CATSGTGTGTNQPQHF.

The rearrangement joins TRBV30 to TRBJ2-1, with a tentative D call TRBD2 (6 bases). The CDR3 spans 15 residues. The V gene lost 0 bases and the J gene lost 7 bases, with 16 bases spanning the gap. Per germline, CDR1 GTSNPN and CDR2 SVGIG (reference sequence). CDR3 nucleotides: TGTGCCTGGAGTGTACTCGGGGGTCGGGGGAATGAGCAGTTCTTC. Its translation: CAWSVLGGRGNEQFF.

This clone has only a few counts. The J gene is TRBJ1-5, the V gene TRBV5-1; the D gene is possibly TRBD1 (5 bases). Trimming left V 0 bases short and J 5 bases short, with 12 bases between. The CDR3 runs to 15 residues. Germline V gene data show CDR1 as SGHRS and CDR2 as YFSETQ. The CDR3 nucleotides read TGCGCCAGCAGCTTGGCCGGCAGGGCGGATCAGCCCCAGCATTTT. Translation gives CASSLAGRADQPQHF. The variable domain in full, completed from reference TRBV5-1 and TRBJ1-5, reads KAGVTQTPRYLIKTRGQQVTLSCSPISGHRSVSWYQQTPGQGLQFLFEYFSETQRNKGNFPGRFSGRQFSNSRSEMNVSTLELGDSALYLCASSLAGRADQPQHFGDGTRLSIL.

The chain recombines TRBV28 with TRBJ2-7; D gene unclear. CDR1 and CDR2 from the germline V gene are MDHEN and SYDVKM. This CDR3 has 11 amino acids. V shed 2 bases and J shed 12 bases, with 11 bases lying between them. CDR3 in amino acids: CASSLGPWVYV. The CDR3 DNA reads as TGTGCCAGCAGTTTAGGGCCGTGGGTGTACGTC.

This chain connects TRBV5-6 to TRBJ2-2, with D unresolved. Deletions cut 2 bases from V and 1 base from J, with 9 bases between. The CDR3 loop spans 15 amino acids. From germline, CDR1 is SGHDT and CDR2 YYEEEE. Here the CDR3 DNA reads TGTGCCAGCAGCTTTCAAGTCCAGAACACCGGGGAGCTGTTTTTT. Residues: CASSFQVQNTGELFF.

There are a few counts of this clone. The V call is TRBV10-1, the J call TRBJ1-1, with 8 nucleotides matching TRBD1. Germline CDR1 WNHNN, CDR2 SYGVQD (reference sequence). Losses at the gene ends were 2 bases for V and 1 base for J; bases not matched to a gene: 3. The CDR3 runs to 15 residues. The CDR3 DNA is TGCGCCAGCAGTGAGAGGACAGGGAAGAACACTGAAGCTTTCTTT. Translated, it gives CASSERTGKNTEAFF.

V is TRBV5-1 and J is TRBJ2-4; D gene unclear. Trimming shortened V by 0 bases and J by 0 bases, and 10 bases separated the two germline ends. CDR3 length: 16 amino acids. Looked up from germline, CDR1 is SGHRS and CDR2 is YFSETQ. CDR3 residues: CASSLDINLAKNIQYF. The CDR3 nucleotides read TGCGCCAGCAGCTTGGACATCAACCTAGCCAAAAACATTCAGTACTTC.

The chain uses TRBV15 and TRBJ2-2, with no clear D. CDR1 and CDR2 from the germline V gene are LNHNV and YYDKDF (reference sequence). Trimming stripped 4 bases from V and 1 base from J, with 13 bases between. This CDR3 contains 16 residues. CDR3 protein: CATSIRRGENTGELFF. In DNA, the CDR3 is TGTGCCACCAGCATAAGACGTGGGGAGAACACCGGGGAGCTGTTTTTT.

This clone was recorded a few times. This rearrangement joins TRBV5-1 to TRBJ1-2; tentatively, D is TRBD1 (6 bases). The CDR3 length is 16 residues. The V end was cut by 5 bases, the J end by 3 bases, with 20 bases between. Germline values: CDR1 SGHRS, CDR2 YFSETQ. CDR3 amino acids: CASSQMVPGVDYGYTF. The CDR3 bases are TGCGCCAGCAGTCAAATGGTTCCAGGGGTAGACTATGGCTACACCTTC. The complete variable domain, with remaining parts taken from reference TRBV5-1 and TRBJ1-2, reads KAGVTQTPRYLIKTRGQQVTLSCSPISGHRSVSWYQQTPGQGLQFLFEYFSETQRNKGNFPGRFSGRQFSNSRSEMNVSTLELGDSALYLCASSQMVPGVDYGYTFGSGTRLTVV.

The chain has TRBV7-9 and TRBJ2-5; D gene ambiguous. This CDR3 comprises 14 residues. Germline-derived CDR1 and CDR2 are SEHNR and FQNEAQ (reference sequence). Trimming shortened V by 0 bases and J by 4 bases, and 9 bases separated the two germline ends. The CDR3 reads CASSLAGSPETQYF. DNA for the CDR3: TGTGCCAGCAGCTTAGCGGGGTCCCCAGAGACCCAGTACTTC.

CDR3 residues: CASSLLLAGGVEQYV. The CDR3 nucleotides read TGTGCCAGCAGCTTGCTGCTAGCGGGGGGAGTTGAGCAGTACGTC. This rearrangement joins TRBV5-5 to TRBJ2-7; 11 bases fit TRBD2. The CDR3 extends over 15 amino acids. CDR1 is SGHKS and CDR2 is YYEKEE in the germline V gene (reference sequence). The V and J ends lost 1 base and 7 bases, in that order; junction bases with no gene match: 7.

V gene TRBV5-1 combines with J gene TRBJ1-3; D uncertain. CDR1 SGHRS and CDR2 YFSETQ come from the germline V gene. The CDR3 loop spans 16 amino acids. The ends were cut back, 0 bases at V and 0 bases at J, with 10 bases in the middle. For the CDR3, the DNA is TGCGCCAGCAGCTTGGATTGGATAAGCTCTGGAAACACCATATATTTT. Translation gives CASSLDWISSGNTIYF.

CDR3 residues: CASSPWTGENEKLFF. In nucleotides, the CDR3 is TGCGCCAGCAGCCCTTGGACAGGCGAGAATGAAAAACTGTTTTTT. The chain uses TRBV5-1 and TRBJ1-4; 7 bases map to TRBD1. The CDR3 length is 15 residues. Germline V gene lookup returns CDR1 SGHRS and CDR2 YFSETQ. V trimming: 4 bases; J trimming: 5 bases; junction bases outside the gene matches: 8. The whole variable domain, remainder taken from reference TRBV5-1 and TRBJ1-4, is KAGVTQTPRYLIKTRGQQVTLSCSPISGHRSVSWYQQTPGQGLQFLFEYFSETQRNKGNFPGRFSGRQFSNSRSEMNVSTLELGDSALYLCASSPWTGENEKLFFGSGTQLSVL.

The CDR3 sequence: CASSLNRVRPLHF. CDR3 nucleotides: TGTGCCAGCAGCCTTAACAGGGTTAGGCCCCTCCACTTT. V and J are TRBV6-5 and TRBJ1-6, with D possibly being TRBD1 (6 bases). Deletions cut 6 bases from V and 13 bases from J, with 16 bases between. This CDR3 region has 13 residues. Germline values: CDR1 MNHEY, CDR2 SVGAGI.

DNA for the CDR3: TGTGCCAGCAGTTTACAAGACTACGAGCAGTACGTC. As protein: CASSLQDYEQYV. The genes are TRBV6-5 and TRBJ2-7; no clear D gene. Germline lookup yields CDR1 MNHEY and CDR2 SVGAGI. The CDR3 has 12 amino acids. V was cut by 4 bases and J by 3 bases, with 7 bases left in between.

The chain has TRBV25-1 and TRBJ2-3, with 9 bases aligning to TRBD2. V was pared by 0 bases and J by 5 bases, with 6 bases of the junction left unmatched. CDR3 size: 16 residues. CDR1 is MGHDK, CDR2 SYGVNS, per germline. The CDR3 DNA reads as TGTGCCAGCAGTGAATATAACAGCGGGGGGTTAGATACGCAGTATTTT. This codes for CASSEYNSGGLDTQYF. The full variable domain, its missing parts supplied by reference TRBV25-1 and TRBJ2-3, is EADIYQTPRYLVIGTGKKITLECSQTMGHDKMYWYQQDPGMELHLIHYSYGVNSTEKGDLSSESTVSRIRTEHFPLTLESARPSHTSQYLCASSEYNSGGLDTQYFGPGTRLTVL.

The rearrangement links TRBV2 to TRBJ1-2; no firm D call. The CDR3 covers 15 residues. Looked up from germline, CDR1 is SNHLY and CDR2 is FYNNEI. Trimming left V 1 base short and J 4 bases short, with 13 bases between. As DNA, the CDR3 is TGTGCCAGCAGTGAAGGTCAAGGCAGCCTCTATGGCTACACCTTC. Its protein is CASSEGQGSLYGYTF.

V usage is TRBV5-8 and J usage is TRBJ1-1; no clear D. Trimming pared 2 bases from V and 1 base from J, leaving 6 bases between. The CDR3 has 13 residues. Per germline, CDR1 SGHTS and CDR2 YDEGEE. The CDR3 loop reads CASSFDTNTEAFF. The CDR3 nucleotides are TGTGCCAGCAGCTTCGACACGAACACTGAAGCTTTCTTT.

The chain has TRBV24-1 and TRBJ2-3; D unclear. Germline loops: CDR1 KGHDR, CDR2 SFDVKD. Trimming cost V 4 bases and J 4 bases, with 11 bases left between them. This CDR3 comprises 14 residues. CDR3 amino acids: CATSDPGSPDTQYF. For the CDR3, the DNA is TGTGCCACCAGTGACCCTGGTAGTCCAGATACGCAGTATTTT.

The chain recombines TRBV18 with TRBJ2-1; D tentatively fits TRBD1 or TRBD2 (7 bases each). In germline, CDR1 is KGHSH, CDR2 LQKENI. The V end lost 3 bases, the J end lost 0 bases, and 15 bases lay between the germline ends. This CDR3 has 17 residues. The CDR3 sequence is CASSPPRGEGSYNEQFF. The CDR3 DNA reads as TGTGCCAGCTCACCCCCCAGGGGGGAGGGCTCCTACAATGAGCAGTTCTTC.

V usage is TRBV12-3 or TRBV12-4 and J usage is TRBJ1-2; D is unresolved. Deletions cut 3 bases from V and 8 bases from J, with 7 bases between. The CDR3 is 11 amino acids. CDR3 loop: CASSFLGGYTF. The CDR3 nucleotides read TGTGCCAGCAGTTTTCTCGGAGGCTACACCTTC.